This record looks at one T cell receptor beta chain sequence and its context. The sample originates from a study of T cells in tuberculosis. Profiling relied on immunoSEQ multiplex PCR, and the TCRdb table lists in-frame clones only, not all of them. The data hold about 28,000 clones, with nearly 90% observed a single time. Specimen: PBMCs. The origin of this receptor is a donor aged 10-35 years with latent tuberculosis or without tuberculosis infection.

In nucleotides, the CDR3 is TGTGCCAGCAGCTTAGCGAAGGGGCCTGGAGAGACCCAGTACTTC. Amino acids: CASSLAKGPGETQYF. This chain connects TRBV7-7 to TRBJ2-5; maybe TRBD1 (5 bases). Trimming shortened V by 0 bases and J by 4 bases, and 12 bases separated the two germline ends. CDR3 size: 15 residues. Germline CDR1 SSHAT, CDR2 FNYEAQ (reference sequence).